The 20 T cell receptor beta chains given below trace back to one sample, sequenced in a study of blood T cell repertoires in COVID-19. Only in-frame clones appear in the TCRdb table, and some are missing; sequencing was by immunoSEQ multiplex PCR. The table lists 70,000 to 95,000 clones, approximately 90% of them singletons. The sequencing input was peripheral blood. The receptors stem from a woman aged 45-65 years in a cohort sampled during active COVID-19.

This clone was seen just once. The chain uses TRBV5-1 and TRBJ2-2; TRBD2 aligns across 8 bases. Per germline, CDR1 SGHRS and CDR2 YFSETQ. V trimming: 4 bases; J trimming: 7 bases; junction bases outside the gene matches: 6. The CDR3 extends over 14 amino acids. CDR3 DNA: TGCGCCAGCAGCGCCGGGACTAGGGACGGGGAGCTGTTTTTT. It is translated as CASSAGTRDGELFF.

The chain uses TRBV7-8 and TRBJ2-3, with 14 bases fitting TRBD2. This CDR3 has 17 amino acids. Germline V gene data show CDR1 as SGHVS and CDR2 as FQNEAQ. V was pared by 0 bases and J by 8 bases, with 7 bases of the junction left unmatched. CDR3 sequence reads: CASSLATSGGAIGTQYF. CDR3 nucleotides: TGTGCCAGCAGCTTAGCGACTAGCGGGGGGGCAATCGGTACGCAGTATTTT.

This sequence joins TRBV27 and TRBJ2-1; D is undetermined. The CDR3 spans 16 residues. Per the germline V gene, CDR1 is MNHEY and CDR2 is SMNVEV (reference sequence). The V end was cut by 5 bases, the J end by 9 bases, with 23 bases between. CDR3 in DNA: TGTGCCAGCAGTCCTACGAGGATTTTTGGTCTCGGTGAGCAGTTCTTC. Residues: CASSPTRIFGLGEQFF.

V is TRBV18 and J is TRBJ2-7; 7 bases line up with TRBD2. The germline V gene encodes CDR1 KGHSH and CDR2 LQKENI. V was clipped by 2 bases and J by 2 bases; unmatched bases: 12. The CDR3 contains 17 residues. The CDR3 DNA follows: TGTGCCAGCTCACCAGTCCGGACCGGGACTAAAACCTACGAGCAGTACTTC. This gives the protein CASSPVRTGTKTYEQYF. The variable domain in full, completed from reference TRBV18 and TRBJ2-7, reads NAGVMQNPRHLVRRRGQEARLRCSPMKGHSHVYWYRQLPEEGLKFMVYLQKENIIDESGMPKERFSAEFPKEGPSILRIQQVVRGDSAAYFCASSPVRTGTKTYEQYFGPGTRLTVT.

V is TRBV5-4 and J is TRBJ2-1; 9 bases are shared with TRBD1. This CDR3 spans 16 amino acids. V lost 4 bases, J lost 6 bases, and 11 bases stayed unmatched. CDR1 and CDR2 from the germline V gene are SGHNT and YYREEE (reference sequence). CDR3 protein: CASSILGDRVSNEQFF. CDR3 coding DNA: TGTGCCAGCAGCATCCTTGGGGACAGGGTAAGCAATGAGCAGTTCTTC.

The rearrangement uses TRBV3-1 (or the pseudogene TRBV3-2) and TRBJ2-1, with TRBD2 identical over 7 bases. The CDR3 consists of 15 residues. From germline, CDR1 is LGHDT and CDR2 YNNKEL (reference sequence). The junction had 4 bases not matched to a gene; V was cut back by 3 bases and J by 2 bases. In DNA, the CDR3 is TGTGCCAGCAGCCAGGGGCTAGCGGCCTACAATGAGCAGTTCTTC. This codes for CASSQGLAAYNEQFF.

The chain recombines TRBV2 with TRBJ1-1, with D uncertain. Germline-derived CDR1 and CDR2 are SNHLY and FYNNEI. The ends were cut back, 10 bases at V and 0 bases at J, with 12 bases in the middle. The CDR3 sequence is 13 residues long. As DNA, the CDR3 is TGTGCCACTGGGAGCGGCCTGAACACTGAAGCTTTCTTT. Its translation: CATGSGLNTEAFF.

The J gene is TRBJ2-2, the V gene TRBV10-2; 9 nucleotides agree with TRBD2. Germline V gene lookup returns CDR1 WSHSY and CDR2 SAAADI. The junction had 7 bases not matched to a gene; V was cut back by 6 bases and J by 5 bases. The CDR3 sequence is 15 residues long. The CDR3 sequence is CASRAGLAVTGELFF. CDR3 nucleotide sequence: TGCGCCAGCAGGGCGGGACTAGCAGTGACCGGGGAGCTGTTTTTT.

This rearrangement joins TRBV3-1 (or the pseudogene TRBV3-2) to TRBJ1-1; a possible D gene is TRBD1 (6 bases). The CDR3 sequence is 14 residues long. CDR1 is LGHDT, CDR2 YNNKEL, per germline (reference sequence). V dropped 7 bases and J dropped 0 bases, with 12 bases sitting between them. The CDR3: CASTLGQLNTEAFF. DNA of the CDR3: TGTGCCAGCACCCTAGGACAGCTGAACACTGAAGCTTTCTTT.

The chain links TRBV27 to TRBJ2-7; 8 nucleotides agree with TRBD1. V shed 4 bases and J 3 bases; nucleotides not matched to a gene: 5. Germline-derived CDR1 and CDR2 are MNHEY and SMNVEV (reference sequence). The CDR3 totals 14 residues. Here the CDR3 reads CASSSGTGYYEQYF. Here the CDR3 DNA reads TGTGCCAGCAGTTCGGGGACAGGCTACTACGAGCAGTACTTC.

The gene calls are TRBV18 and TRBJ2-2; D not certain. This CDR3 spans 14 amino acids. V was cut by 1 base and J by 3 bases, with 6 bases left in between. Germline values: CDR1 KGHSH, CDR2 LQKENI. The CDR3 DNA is TGTGCCAGCTCACCACGGCAGGACACCGGGGAGCTGTTTTTT. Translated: CASSPRQDTGELFF.

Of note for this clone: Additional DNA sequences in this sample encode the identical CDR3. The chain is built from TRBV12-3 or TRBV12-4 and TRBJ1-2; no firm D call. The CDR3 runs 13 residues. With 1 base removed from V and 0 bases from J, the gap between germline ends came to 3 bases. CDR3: CASSLGANYGYTF. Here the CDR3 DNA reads TGTGCCAGCAGTTTAGGAGCTAACTATGGCTACACCTTC.

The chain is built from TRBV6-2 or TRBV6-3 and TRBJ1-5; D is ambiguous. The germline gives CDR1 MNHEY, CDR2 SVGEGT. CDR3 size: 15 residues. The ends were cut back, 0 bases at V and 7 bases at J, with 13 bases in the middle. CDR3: CASSYSSGEDQPQHF. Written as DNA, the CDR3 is TGTGCCAGCAGTTACTCGTCGGGTGAAGACCAGCCCCAGCATTTT.

The CDR3 protein is CASSPPRAYEQYF. The CDR3 DNA follows: TGTGCCAGCAGCCCACCGCGGGCCTACGAGCAGTACTTC. The chain joins TRBV12-3 or TRBV12-4 to TRBJ2-7, with D perhaps matching TRBD2 (5 bases). This CDR3 comprises 13 residues. V lost 6 bases to trimming and J lost 2 bases, with 11 bases between them.

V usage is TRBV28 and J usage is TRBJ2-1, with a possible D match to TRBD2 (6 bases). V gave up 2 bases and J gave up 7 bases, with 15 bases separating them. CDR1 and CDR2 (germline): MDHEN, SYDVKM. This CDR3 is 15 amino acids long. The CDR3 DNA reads TGTGCCAGCAGTTTACCACGGGGGATAGGAAATGAGCAGTTCTTC. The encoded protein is CASSLPRGIGNEQFF.

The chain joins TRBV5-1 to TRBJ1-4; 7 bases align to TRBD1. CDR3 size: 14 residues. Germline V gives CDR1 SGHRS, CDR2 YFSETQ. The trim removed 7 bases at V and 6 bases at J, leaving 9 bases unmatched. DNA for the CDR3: TGCGCCAGCGGAACAGGGGAACTATATGAAAAACTGTTTTTT. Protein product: CASGTGELYEKLFF.

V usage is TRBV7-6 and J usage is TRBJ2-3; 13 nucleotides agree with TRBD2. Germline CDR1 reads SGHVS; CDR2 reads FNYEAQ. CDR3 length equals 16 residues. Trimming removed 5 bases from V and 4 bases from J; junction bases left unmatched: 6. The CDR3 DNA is TGTGCCAGCAGCCCTGGACTAGCGGGAGCGGCAGATACGCAGTATTTT. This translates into CASSPGLAGAADTQYF.

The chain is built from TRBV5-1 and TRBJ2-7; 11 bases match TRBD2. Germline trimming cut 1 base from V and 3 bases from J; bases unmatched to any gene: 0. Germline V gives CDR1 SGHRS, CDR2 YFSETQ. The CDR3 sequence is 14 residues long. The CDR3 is CASSLTSGGYEQYF. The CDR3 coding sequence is TGCGCCAGCAGCTTGACTAGCGGGGGCTACGAGCAGTACTTC.

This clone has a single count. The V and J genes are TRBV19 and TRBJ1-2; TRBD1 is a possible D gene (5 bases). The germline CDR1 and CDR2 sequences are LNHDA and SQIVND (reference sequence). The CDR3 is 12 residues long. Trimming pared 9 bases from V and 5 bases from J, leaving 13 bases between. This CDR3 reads CASRAVNYGYTF. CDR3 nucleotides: TGTGCCAGCAGGGCCGTAAATTATGGCTACACCTTC.

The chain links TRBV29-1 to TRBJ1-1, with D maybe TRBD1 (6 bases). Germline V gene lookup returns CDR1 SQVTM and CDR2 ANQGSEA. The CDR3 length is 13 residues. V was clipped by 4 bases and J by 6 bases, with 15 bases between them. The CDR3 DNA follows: TGCAGCGTTGTGAGACAGGCTCTTGCTGAAGCTTTCTTT. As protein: CSVVRQALAEAFF.